The present entry profiles one T cell receptor beta chain with its context. This clonotype was counted only a few times. Its antigen remains undetermined. Nothing much larger sits one base from this clone, and base qualities are not available. Systemically healthy Caucasian individuals from Russia, 35 to 50 in total and aged roughly 6 to 100 years, were included as donors. Each donor gave ten milliliters of peripheral blood, collected into EDTA-treated Vacutainer tubes. PBMCs were isolated by Ficoll-Paque density-gradient centrifugation, with at least 6 million obtained per sample. Total RNA was extracted from PBMCs with Trizol reagent, with at least 6 micrograms obtained per sample. Naive CD45RAhigh/CD27high T cell percentages were measured by flow cytometry on a PBMC aliquot from every donor. These data are taken from a study of blood T cells in healthy people across ages (dated by TCRdb to about 2015). In terms of the full investigation: In model experiments, template switching captured about one uniquely barcoded TCR beta cDNA molecule for every two T cells. The study measured age-related changes in TCR beta repertoire diversity using deep sequencing normalized with unique cDNA molecular identifiers. Donors were grouped into four age groups: young (average roughly 16 years), middle-aged (about 40), aged (around 60) and long-lived (just over 80). Donors of different ages were randomly distributed across sequencing lanes to avoid experimental bias. For two donors (one aged 18 to 30 and one aged 80 or older), the study analyzed two additional independent replicas of 1 million unique cDNA reads from the same blood draw. The research as a whole found: The long-lived group showed more naive CD4+ T cells, fewer expanded clones and increased TCR diversity than the aged group, suggesting age selection. There was a strong correlation between observed TCR beta diversity and the percentage of naive T cells measured by flow cytometry. Because profiling used bulk unsorted PBMCs, naive and antigen-experienced compartments could not be compared conclusively. Observed TCR beta diversity per million T cells fell roughly linearly with age, and a significant reduction was already apparent by age roughly 40. Estimates of total diversity based on one million sequenced T cells were regarded as lower bounds and as underestimates. Because donor CMV infection status was unknown, age-related changes in expanded clonotypes were potentially confounded.

The library was prepared using 5' RACE. TCRdb names Illumina HiSeq 2500 as the instrument used. A second 7 to 11 cycle PCR used a sample-barcoded 5' primer and a J-beta primer mix. A template-switch 5' adaptor carrying 12 random nucleotides introduced a unique molecular identifier onto each TCR beta cDNA molecule. At least 3 million CDR3-containing paired-end reads were obtained from each sample. First-strand cDNA was synthesized from all RNA with the Mint cDNA synthesis kit, primed by a TRBC-specific oligonucleotide. Following uracil-DNA glycosylase treatment, all cDNA underwent a first 18-cycle PCR with the universal primers M1SS and BC2_uni_R. The study's processing was this. Each sample was normalized by randomly selecting 1 million high-quality reads, each carrying a distinct molecular identifier. Instead of being binned into consensus sequences, reads that shared molecular identifiers were thrown out. MiTCR, set to a Q25 quality threshold and the strictest error-elimination algorithm, was used for CDR3 identification, clonotype clustering and error correction. A nonparametric unseen species model using Euler transformation provided a lower-bound estimate of total TCR beta diversity. TCRdb applied fastp at Q25 and MiXCR to the public reads, then kept only in-frame beta chains. Under each unique CDR3 protein, matching rows form one entry showing the most common genes and DNA. The V and J calls were not made by the authors but by TCRdb's processing. Counted in this sample were about 730,000 distinct CDR3 sequences; about 42% of them appeared once. The ten most abundant clones make up about 20% of the sample.

Including cysteine and phenylalanine, the CDR3 has 16 amino acids. The sequence is cut down to CDR3 DNA, 48 bases in frame from base 1. Via the germline V gene (reference sequence), CDR1 is LGHDT and CDR2 YNNKEL. V trim: 4 bases; J trim: 4 bases; unmatched bases: 4. The sequence joins TRBV3-1 to TRBJ2-6, with 10 middle bases fitting TRBD1. The source material was blood. This receptor was taken from a woman aged 60 to 75 in good health. The sequenced DNA: TGTGCCAGCAGCCCGACAGGGGGCGCAGGGGCCAACGTCCTGACTTTC. This gives the protein CASSPTGGAGANVLTF.